Listed here are 11 T cell receptor beta chains from one sample, sequenced in a study of blood T cell repertoires in COVID-19. Only in-frame clones appear in the TCRdb table, and some are missing; sequencing was by immunoSEQ multiplex PCR. Of 25,000 to 30,000 clones listed, approximately 87% were seen once; the top ten hold less than 8.5%. Sequencing was performed on peripheral blood. The receptors were gathered from a human donor in a cohort sampled during active COVID-19.

This chain connects TRBV2 to TRBJ2-3; TRBD2 agrees at 12 bases. V lost 8 bases and J lost 1; bases outside the gene matches: 1. Germline CDR1 reads SNHLY; CDR2 reads FYNNEI. This CDR3 is 14 amino acids long. The CDR3 nucleotides are TGTGCCAGCCGACTAGCGGGGGGCACAGATACGCAGTATTTT. Translation gives CASRLAGGTDTQYF.

The chain employs TRBV24-1 and TRBJ2-3; TRBD2 might be the D (6 bases). The germline V gene has CDR1 KGHDR and CDR2 SFDVKD. This CDR3 has 14 residues. V was trimmed by 1 base and J by 12 bases, leaving 16 bases between them. CDR3 nucleotide sequence: TGTGCCACCAGTGATTTCAACGGGGGTTATTCACAGTATTTT. Its protein is CATSDFNGGYSQYF.

This chain uses TRBV5-1 with TRBJ2-3; D unclear. The V gene lost 3 bases and the J gene lost 3 bases, with 11 bases spanning the gap. The CDR3 has 14 residues. Germline lookup yields CDR1 SGHRS and CDR2 YFSETQ. CDR3 sequence reads: CASSSVGRTDTQYF. The CDR3 DNA is TGCGCCAGCAGCTCGGTGGGCAGAACAGATACGCAGTATTTT. Full variable domain (rest looked up from reference TRBV5-1 and TRBJ2-3): KAGVTQTPRYLIKTRGQQVTLSCSPISGHRSVSWYQQTPGQGLQFLFEYFSETQRNKGNFPGRFSGRQFSNSRSEMNVSTLELGDSALYLCASSSVGRTDTQYFGPGTRLTVL.

V is TRBV5-1 and J is TRBJ1-1; the match to TRBD1 covers 7 bases. The ends lost 3 bases at V and 5 bases at J; junction bases unmatched: 7. Germline V CDR1 and CDR2: SGHRS, YFSETQ. CDR3 length: 14 residues. CDR3: CASSYTGDLTEAFF. The CDR3 DNA follows: TGCGCCAGCAGCTACACAGGGGACCTTACTGAAGCTTTCTTT.

CDR3 nucleotide sequence: TGTGCCAGCAGTGTCGCGGAGCTTTCATTCTACGAGCAGTACTTC. Protein sequence: CASSVAELSFYEQYF. J is TRBJ2-7 and V is TRBV25-1; the D is unclear. From germline, CDR1 is MGHDK and CDR2 SYGVNS. The CDR3 spans 15 residues. The germline V and J ends were trimmed by 4 bases and 3 bases, with 16 bases remaining between them.

The CDR3 nucleotides read TGTGCCAGCAGCAGATCGACAGGGCGCTACACCTTC. Translated: CASSRSTGRYTF. The chain is built from TRBV11-1 and TRBJ1-2; 7 nucleotides match TRBD1. CDR3 length equals 12 residues. With V trimmed by 5 bases and J by 9 bases, 6 bases remained unmatched. CDR1 and CDR2 from the germline V gene are SGHAT and FQDESV (reference sequence).

The V and J genes are TRBV2 and TRBJ2-2; D possibly corresponds to TRBD1 (7 bases). The CDR3 extends over 14 amino acids. CDR1 is SNHLY and CDR2 is FYNNEI in the germline V gene. V was trimmed by 11 bases and J by 6 bases, leaving 19 bases between them. CDR3: CAGQGGKGAGELFF. CDR3 in DNA: TGTGCCGGCCAGGGGGGTAAGGGAGCCGGGGAGCTGTTTTTT.

The rearrangement uses TRBV5-1 and TRBJ2-3; 9 nucleotides line up with TRBD2. This CDR3 comprises 15 residues. CDR1 and CDR2 (germline): SGHRS, YFSETQ. With 4 bases clipped from V and 0 bases from J, the junction kept 3 bases outside the gene matches. The CDR3 DNA follows: TGCGCCAGCAGCCTAGCGGGGTCTAGCACAGATACGCAGTATTTT. Residues: CASSLAGSSTDTQYF.

The chain employs TRBV7-2 and TRBJ2-3; TRBD2 matches at 10 bases. The CDR3 has 15 amino acids. V trimming: 4 bases; J trimming: 2 bases; junction bases outside the gene matches: 3. Germline V gene sequence: CDR1 SGHTA, CDR2 FQGNSA. DNA of the CDR3: TGTGCCAGCAGCTGGACTAGCGGAGCCACAGATACGCAGTATTTT. Residues: CASSWTSGATDTQYF.

V gene TRBV11-2 combines with J gene TRBJ2-2; TRBD2 agrees at 13 bases. Germline CDR1 SGHAT, CDR2 FQNNGV. The CDR3 is 15 residues long. Trimming took 9 bases from V and 10 from J; bases not matched to a gene: 11. The CDR3, as DNA: TGTGCCAGTCATCAACTAGCGGGAGGGCCTTCGGAGCTGTTTTTT. Translating it yields CASHQLAGGPSELFF. The full variable domain, rest sourced from reference TRBV11-2 and TRBJ2-2, is EAGVAQSPRYKIIEKRQSVAFWCNPISGHATLYWYQQILGQGPKLLIQFQNNGVVDDSQLPKDRFSAERLKGVDSTLKIQPAKLEDSAVYLCASHQLAGGPSELFFGEGSRLTVL.

V is TRBV3-1 (or the pseudogene TRBV3-2) and J is TRBJ2-1; weak D call: TRBD2 (5 bases). Trimming removed 1 base from V and 7 bases from J, with 11 bases in between. Looked up from germline, CDR1 is LGHDT and CDR2 is YNNKEL (reference sequence). This CDR3 spans 14 amino acids. CDR3 nucleotides: TGTGCCAGCAGCCAAGTACGAGCGGCGAATGAGCAGTTCTTC. This sequence encodes CASSQVRAANEQFF.